Below, one T cell receptor (beta chain) is given with its context. Positive CCR7 selection of CD45RO-negative cells yielded the naive CD8 cells, and terminally differentiated effector memory CD45RA+ cells were excluded. The sample is drawn from a study of shared clonotypes between healthy human individuals. Trimming removed 4 bases from V and 3 bases from J; junction bases left unmatched: 2. This CDR3 is 15 amino acids long. Germline lookup yields CDR1 SGHTA and CDR2 FQGNSA. This table comes from immunoSEQ multiplex PCR, and its TCRdb copy is limited to in-frame clones, with some not included. Of roughly 570,000 clones detected, more than 95% appear once; the ten largest clones hold approximately 0.3%.

The clonotype comes from a man aged 25-45 years in good health. The sample consisted of naive CD8+ T cells sorted from blood. This chain links TRBV7-2 with TRBJ2-7; TRBD2 aligns across 14 bases. CDR3 amino acids: CASSSGLAGGYEQYF. Here the CDR3 DNA reads TGTGCCAGCAGCTCAGGACTAGCGGGAGGCTACGAGCAGTACTTC.